This T cell receptor (beta chain) was obtained from a study of blood T cells in healthy people across ages. This clonotype showed up just once. Its antigen is unidentified. Study-level findings and limits: Compared with aged donors, long-lived donors showed fewer expanded clones, suggesting selection.

Through a sample-barcoded 5' primer and a J-beta primer mix, a second PCR was run for 7 to 11 cycles. Every cDNA molecule bore a tag from a template-switch adaptor containing 12 random nucleotides. Every sample produced at least 3 million CDR3-containing paired-end reads. TCRdb used MiXCR to reprocess the 5' RACE reads, holding one entry per CDR3 protein. The sample shows 760,000 or so distinct CDR3 sequences, about 25% of them seen only once. Per the germline V gene, CDR1 is MNHEY and CDR2 is SMNVEV (reference sequence). The CDR3 sequence is 11 residues long. Trimming removed 5 bases at V and 9 bases at J, with 10 bases between. This sample was shared with a second study, whose subject was T cells of mothers and their children. That work states: Thymic selection molds TCR recombination products alike in related and unrelated pairs.

Source material: blood. This receptor was obtained from a boy younger than 18 in good health. V and J are TRBV27 and TRBJ2-5, with D possibly matching TRBD2 (6 bases). The CDR3, as DNA: TGTGCCAGCAGTGAATGGGAGGCCCAGTACTTC. Translating it yields CASSEWEAQYF.